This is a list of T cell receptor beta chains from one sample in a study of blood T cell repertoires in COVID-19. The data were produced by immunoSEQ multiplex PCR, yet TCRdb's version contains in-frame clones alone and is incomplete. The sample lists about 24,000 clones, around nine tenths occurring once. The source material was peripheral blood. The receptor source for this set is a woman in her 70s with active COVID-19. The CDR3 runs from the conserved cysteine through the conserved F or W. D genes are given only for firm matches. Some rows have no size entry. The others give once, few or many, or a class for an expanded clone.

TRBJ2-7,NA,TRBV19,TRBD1,CASSRRQGTYEQYF,TGTGCCAGTAGTCGTCGACAGGGCACCTACGAGCAGTACTTC
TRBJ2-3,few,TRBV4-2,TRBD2,CASSLRLAGGSEDTQYF,TGTGCCAGCAGCCTAAGACTAGCGGGGGGTAGCGAGGATACGCAGTATTTT
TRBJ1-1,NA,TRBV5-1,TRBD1,CASSSEGQGNTEAFF,TGCGCCAGCAGCAGCGAGGGACAGGGGAACACTGAAGCTTTCTTT
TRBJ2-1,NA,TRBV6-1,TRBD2,CASSEALAGGSNEQFF,TGTGCCAGCAGTGAAGCCCTAGCGGGGGGGTCTAATGAGCAGTTCTTC
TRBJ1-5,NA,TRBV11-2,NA,CASSLYDSSNQPQHF,TGTGCCAGCAGCTTATATGACAGTAGCAATCAGCCCCAGCATTTT
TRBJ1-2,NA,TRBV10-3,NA,CAIGGVNYGYTF,TGTGCCATCGGGGGGGTAAACTATGGCTACACCTTC
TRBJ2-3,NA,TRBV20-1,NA,CSASGAPGSQDTQYF,TGCAGTGCTAGTGGGGCACCTGGCTCCCAAGATACGCAGTATTTT
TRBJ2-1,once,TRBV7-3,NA,CASSLVGGSSYNEQFF,TGTGCCAGCAGCTTAGTTGGCGGAAGCTCCTACAATGAGCAGTTCTTC
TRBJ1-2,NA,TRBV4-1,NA,CASSRDSLYGYTF,TGCGCCAGCAGCCGAGACAGTTTATATGGCTACACCTTC
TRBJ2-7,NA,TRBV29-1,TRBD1,CSVSDRRSSYEQYF,TGCAGCGTTTCGGACAGGCGTAGCTCCTACGAGCAGTACTTC
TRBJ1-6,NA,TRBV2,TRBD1,CASRTGLSSYNSPLHF,TGTGCCAGCCGGACAGGCCTGAGCTCCTATAATTCACCCCTCCACTTT
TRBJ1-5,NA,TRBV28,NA,CASSLGAGDQPQHF,TGTGCCAGCAGTCTAGGGGCGGGGGATCAGCCCCAGCATTTT
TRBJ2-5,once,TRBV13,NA,CASSPSGVFEETQYF,TGTGCCAGCAGCCCTTCAGGGGTTTTCGAGGAGACCCAGTACTTC
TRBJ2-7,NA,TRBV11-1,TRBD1,CASSAPGGYEQYF,TGTGCCAGCAGCGCCCCAGGGGGCTACGAGCAGTACTTC
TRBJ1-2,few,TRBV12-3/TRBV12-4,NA,CASSSGVPYGYTF,TGTGCCAGCAGCTCAGGGGTTCCCTATGGCTACACCTTC
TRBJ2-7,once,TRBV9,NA,CASSVGGDPGKEQYF,TGTGCCAGCAGCGTAGGGGGGGATCCTGGGAAGGAGCAGTACTTC
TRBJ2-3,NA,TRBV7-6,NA,CASSPRTGPSTDTQYF,TGTGCCAGCAGCCCAAGGACTGGGCCAAGCACAGATACGCAGTATTTT
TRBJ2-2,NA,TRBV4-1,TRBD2,CASSQDTAGGFLGELFF,TGCGCCAGCAGCCAAGATACGGCGGGGGGTTTTCTCGGGGAGCTGTTTTTT
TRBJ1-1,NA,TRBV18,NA,CASSLIAPQEHYTEAFF,TGTGCCAGCTCACTCATCGCCCCACAGGAGCACTACACTGAAGCTTTCTTT
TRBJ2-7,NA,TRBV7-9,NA,CASSLAHIEQYF,TGTGCCAGCAGCTTAGCCCACATCGAGCAGTACTTC
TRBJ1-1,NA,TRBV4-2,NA,CASSPPGGSNEAFF,TGTGCCAGCAGCCCCCCGGGAGGGTCTAATGAAGCTTTCTTT
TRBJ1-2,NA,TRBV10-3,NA,CAILGGANYGYTF,TGTGCCATCCTAGGGGGGGCTAACTATGGCTACACCTTC
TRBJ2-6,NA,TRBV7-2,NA,CASGRISPGANVLTF,TGTGCCAGCGGGAGAATCAGCCCTGGGGCCAACGTCCTGACTTTC
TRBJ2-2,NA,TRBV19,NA,CASTGQVNTGELFF,TGTGCCAGTACGGGACAAGTGAACACCGGGGAGCTGTTTTTT
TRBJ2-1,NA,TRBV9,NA,CASSADGGNNNEQFF,TGTGCCAGCAGCGCCGATGGGGGGAATAACAATGAGCAGTTCTTC
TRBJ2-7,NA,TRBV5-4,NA,CASSIDTDSSYEQYF,TGTGCCAGCAGCATAGACACCGACAGCTCCTACGAGCAGTACTTC
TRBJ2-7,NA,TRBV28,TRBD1,CASRSGGSYEQYF,TGTGCCAGTCGGTCAGGGGGAAGCTACGAGCAGTACTTC
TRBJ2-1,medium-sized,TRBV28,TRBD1,CASSFSEGAVYNEQFF,TGTGCCAGCAGTTTTAGTGAGGGGGCCGTCTACAATGAGCAGTTCTTC
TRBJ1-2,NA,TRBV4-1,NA,CASRDVLRVRDGYTF,TGCGCCAGCAGGGACGTCCTGAGGGTACGTGATGGCTACACCTTC
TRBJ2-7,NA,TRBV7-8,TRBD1,CASSLGQGNSYEQYF,TGTGCCAGCAGCTTGGGACAGGGAAATTCCTACGAGCAGTACTTC
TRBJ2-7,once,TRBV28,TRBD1,CASSSTGGPPYEQYF,TGTGCCAGCAGTTCGACAGGGGGGCCTCCCTACGAGCAGTACTTC
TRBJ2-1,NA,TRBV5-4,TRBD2,CASSPRGGSSYNEQFF,TGTGCCAGCAGCCCACGCGGGGGGAGCTCCTACAATGAGCAGTTCTTC
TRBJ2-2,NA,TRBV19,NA,CASSAQGRAGLTTGELFF,TGTGCCAGTAGTGCCCAGGGGAGAGCGGGGCTAACCACCGGGGAGCTGTTTTTT
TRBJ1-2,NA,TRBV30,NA,CAWRGGPNYGYTF,TGTGCCTGGAGGGGAGGGCCCAACTATGGCTACACCTTC
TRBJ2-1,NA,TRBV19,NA,CASSMAYEASYNEQFF,TGTGCCAGTAGTATGGCTTATGAGGCCTCCTACAATGAGCAGTTCTTC
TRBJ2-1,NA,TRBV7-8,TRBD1,CASSRDRVNEQFF,TGTGCCAGCAGCCGTGACAGGGTCAATGAGCAGTTCTTC
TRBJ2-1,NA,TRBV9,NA,CASSARDSPYNEQFF,TGTGCCAGCAGCGCTCGGGACTCGCCCTACAATGAGCAGTTCTTC
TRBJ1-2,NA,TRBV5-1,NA,CASSSERSYGYTF,TGCGCCAGCAGCTCGGAGCGGAGCTATGGCTACACCTTC
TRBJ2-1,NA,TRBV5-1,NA,CASSQGHLTSYNEQFF,TGCGCCAGCAGCCAGGGACACCTTACCTCCTACAATGAGCAGTTCTTC
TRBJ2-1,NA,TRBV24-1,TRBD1,CATSEPTGGGSYNEQFF,TGTGCCACCAGTGAGCCTACAGGGGGCGGGTCCTACAATGAGCAGTTCTTC
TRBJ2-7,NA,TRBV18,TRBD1,CASSPRQGEYEQYF,TGTGCCAGCTCACCGAGGCAGGGGGAGTACGAGCAGTACTTC
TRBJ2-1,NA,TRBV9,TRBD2,CASSVRLAGGYNEQFF,TGTGCCAGCAGCGTAAGACTAGCGGGGGGGTACAATGAGCAGTTCTTC
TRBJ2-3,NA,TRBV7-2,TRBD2,CASRRTSGSTDTQYF,TGTGCCAGCCGCCGGACTAGCGGGTCCACAGATACGCAGTATTTT
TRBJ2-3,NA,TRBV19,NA,CASSIVRGDTQYF,TGTGCCAGTAGTATAGTAAGGGGGGATACGCAGTATTTT
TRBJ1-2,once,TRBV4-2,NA,CASRHDSNYGYTF,TGTGCCAGCAGACACGACAGTAACTATGGCTACACCTTC